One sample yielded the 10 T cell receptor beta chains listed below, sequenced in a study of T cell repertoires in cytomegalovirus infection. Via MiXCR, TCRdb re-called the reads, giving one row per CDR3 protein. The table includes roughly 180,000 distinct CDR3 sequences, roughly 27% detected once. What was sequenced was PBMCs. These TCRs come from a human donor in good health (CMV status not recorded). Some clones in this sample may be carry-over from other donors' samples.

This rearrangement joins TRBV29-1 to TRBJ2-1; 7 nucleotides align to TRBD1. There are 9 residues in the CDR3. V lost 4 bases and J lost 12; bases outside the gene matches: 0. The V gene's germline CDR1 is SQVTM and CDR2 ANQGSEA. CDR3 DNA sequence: TGCAGCGTTGGGGACAGGCAGTTCTTC. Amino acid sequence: CSVGDRQFF.

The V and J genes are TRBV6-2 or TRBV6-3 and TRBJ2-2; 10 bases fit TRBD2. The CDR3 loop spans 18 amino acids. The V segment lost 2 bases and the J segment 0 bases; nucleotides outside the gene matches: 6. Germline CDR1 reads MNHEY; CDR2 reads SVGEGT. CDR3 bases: TGTGCCAGCAGTTACAGCCTAGCGGGGGCCGCGAACACCGGGGAGCTGTTTTTT. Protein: CASSYSLAGAANTGELFF.

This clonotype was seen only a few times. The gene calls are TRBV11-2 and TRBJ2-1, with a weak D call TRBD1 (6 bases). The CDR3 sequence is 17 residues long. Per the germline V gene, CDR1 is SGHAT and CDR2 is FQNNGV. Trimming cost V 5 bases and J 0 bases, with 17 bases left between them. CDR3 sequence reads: CASSVGTTLSSYNEQFF. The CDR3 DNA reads TGTGCCAGCAGCGTCGGGACAACTCTTAGCTCCTACAATGAGCAGTTCTTC.

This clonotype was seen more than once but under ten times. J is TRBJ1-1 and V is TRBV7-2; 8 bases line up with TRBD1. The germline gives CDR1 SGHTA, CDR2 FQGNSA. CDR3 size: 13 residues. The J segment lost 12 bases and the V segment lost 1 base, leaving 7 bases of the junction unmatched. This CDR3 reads CASSLDGQGRTFF. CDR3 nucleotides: TGTGCCAGCAGCTTAGATGGACAGGGTAGGACTTTCTTT.

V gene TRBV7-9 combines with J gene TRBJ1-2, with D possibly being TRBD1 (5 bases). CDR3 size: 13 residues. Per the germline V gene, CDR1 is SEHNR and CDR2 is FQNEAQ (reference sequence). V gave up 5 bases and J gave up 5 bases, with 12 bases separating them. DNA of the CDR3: TGTGCCAGCAGCGAAATGGGGGAATATGGCTACACCTTC. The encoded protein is CASSEMGEYGYTF.

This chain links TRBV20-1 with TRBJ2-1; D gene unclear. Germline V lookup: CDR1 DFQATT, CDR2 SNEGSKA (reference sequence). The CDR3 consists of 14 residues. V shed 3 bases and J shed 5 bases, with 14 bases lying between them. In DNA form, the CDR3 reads TGCAGTGCTAGGAAGCCATTGCTTAACAATGAGCAGTTCTTC. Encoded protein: CSARKPLLNNEQFF.

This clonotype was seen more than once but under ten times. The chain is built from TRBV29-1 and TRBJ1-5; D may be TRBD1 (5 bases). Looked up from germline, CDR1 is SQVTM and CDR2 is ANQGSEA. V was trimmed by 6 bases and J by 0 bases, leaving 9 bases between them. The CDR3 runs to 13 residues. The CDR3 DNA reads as TGCAGCGTGGGGGACGATAGCAATCAGCCCCAGCATTTT. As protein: CSVGDDSNQPQHF.

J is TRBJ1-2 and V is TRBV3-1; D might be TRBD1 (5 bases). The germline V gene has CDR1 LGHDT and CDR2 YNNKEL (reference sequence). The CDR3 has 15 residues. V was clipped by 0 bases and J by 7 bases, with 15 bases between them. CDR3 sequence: CASSQDQGYPLGYTF. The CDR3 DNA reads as TGTGCCAGCAGCCAAGACCAGGGATATCCTCTTGGCTACACCTTC.

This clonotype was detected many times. The CDR3 here is CASSPTGDPYEQYF. CDR3 nucleotides: TGTGCCAGCAGCCCGACAGGGGACCCCTACGAGCAGTACTTC. This rearrangement joins TRBV11-2 to TRBJ2-7, with TRBD1 matching over 8 bases. The CDR3 loop spans 14 amino acids. Germline assignment: CDR1 SGHAT and CDR2 FQNNGV. With V trimmed by 5 bases and J by 2 bases, 5 bases remained unmatched.

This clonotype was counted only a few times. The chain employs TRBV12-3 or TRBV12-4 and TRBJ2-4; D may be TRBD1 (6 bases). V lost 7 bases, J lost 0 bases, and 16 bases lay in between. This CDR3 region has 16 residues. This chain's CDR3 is CASTDGQILAKNIQYF. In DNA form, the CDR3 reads TGTGCCAGCACCGACGGACAGATTCTAGCCAAAAACATTCAGTACTTC.